These 14 T cell receptor beta chains came from one sample sequenced in a study of blood T cells in healthy people across ages. Through a sample-barcoded 5' primer and a J-beta primer mix, a second PCR was run for about 6 to 11 cycles. One entry per CDR3 protein, called by TCRdb with MiXCR from the 5' RACE reads. The table lists fewer than 1,000,000 distinct CDR3 sequences, more than 35% of them singletons. Sample: blood. All receptors derive from an elderly man in good health.

The chain has TRBV14 and TRBJ2-3; 11 bases are shared with TRBD2. This CDR3 comprises 18 residues. The V gene end was trimmed by 0 bases and the J gene end by 4 bases; junction bases not matched to a gene: 9. Germline V gene lookup returns CDR1 SGHDN and CDR2 FVKESK. Here the CDR3 reads CASSQDVPLAGVSDTQYF. The CDR3 coding sequence is TGTGCCAGCAGCCAAGATGTCCCACTAGCGGGAGTATCAGATACGCAGTATTTT. Full variable domain (rest looked up from reference TRBV14 and TRBJ2-3): EAGVTQFPSHSVIEKGQTVTLRCDPISGHDNLYWYRRVMGKEIKFLLHFVKESKQDESGMPNNRFLAERTGGTYSTLKVQPAELEDSGVYFCASSQDVPLAGVSDTQYFGPGTRLTVL.

This chain joins TRBV5-4 and TRBJ2-3, with unresolved D. The CDR3 contains 14 residues. CDR1 is SGHNT and CDR2 is YYREEE in the germline V gene (reference sequence). V lost 2 bases to trimming and J lost 4 bases, with 11 bases between them. For the CDR3, the DNA is TGTGCCAGCAGCTTTAAAGGGAACGCAGATACGCAGTATTTT. It encodes CASSFKGNADTQYF.

As concerns this clonotype: A much larger clone lies a single base off, so this may be a read error. The CDR3 loop reads CASSQDWRAGDTQYF. The CDR3 bases are TGTGCCAGCAGCCAAGATTGGAGGGCGGGGGATACGCAGTATTTT. The V and J genes are TRBV4-2 and TRBJ2-3, with D perhaps matching TRBD2 (6 bases). The CDR3 covers 15 residues. V was pared by 0 bases and J by 6 bases, with 13 bases between. Germline lookup yields CDR1 LGHNA and CDR2 YNFKEQ.

The chain recombines TRBV20-1 with TRBJ2-4; 8 bases align to TRBD2. The CDR3 is 15 amino acids. Germline V lookup: CDR1 DFQATT, CDR2 SNEGSKA (reference sequence). The V gene end was trimmed by 3 bases and the J gene end by 2 bases; junction bases not matched to a gene: 6. In DNA form, the CDR3 reads TGCAGTGCTAGTATAGCTAGCGGGCCCAAAAACATTCAGTACTTC. It specifies CSASIASGPKNIQYF.

This clonotype was observed a few times. The chain joins TRBV5-1 to TRBJ1-1, with 10 nucleotides matching TRBD1. Per the germline V gene, CDR1 is SGHRS and CDR2 is YFSETQ. The CDR3 spans 16 residues. Trimming cost V 3 bases and J 5 bases; bases outside gene matches: 10. The CDR3 loop is CASSSPPRTGGTEAFF. DNA of the CDR3: TGCGCCAGCAGCTCGCCCCCCAGGACAGGGGGAACTGAAGCTTTCTTT.

For the CDR3, the DNA is TGCGCCAGCAGCTCCTCCGGGACTAGCGTCTCCAATGAGCAGTTCTTC. This sequence encodes CASSSSGTSVSNEQFF. V is TRBV5-1 and J is TRBJ2-1, with 10 nucleotides matching TRBD2. There are 16 residues in the CDR3. Germline values: CDR1 SGHRS, CDR2 YFSETQ. V shed 3 bases and J 6 bases; nucleotides not matched to a gene: 9.

The V and J genes are TRBV5-1 and TRBJ2-1, with TRBD2 matching 11 bases. Germline CDR1 and CDR2: SGHRS and YFSETQ. Losses at the gene ends were 4 bases for V and 5 bases for J; bases not matched to a gene: 8. The CDR3 length is 16 residues. The CDR3 nucleotides read TGCGCCAGCAGCATTAGCGGGAGGGCTCGCCACAATGAGCAGTTCTTC. Translation gives CASSISGRARHNEQFF.

This clonotype was seen a handful of times. This chain connects TRBV12-3 or TRBV12-4 to TRBJ2-4; D gene unclear. This CDR3 spans 13 amino acids. V was shortened by 3 bases and J by 6 bases, with 9 bases between the two germline ends. CDR3 DNA: TGTGCCAGCAGTTTTAGGGCCGTAAACATTCAGTACTTC. Translated: CASSFRAVNIQYF.

V usage is TRBV5-1 and J usage is TRBJ1-2; D call uncertain. V gave up 1 base and J gave up 6 bases, with 7 bases separating them. This CDR3 has 12 amino acids. From germline, CDR1 is SGHRS and CDR2 YFSETQ. CDR3 sequence: CASSLNLHGYTF. The CDR3 DNA sequence: TGCGCCAGCAGCTTGAACCTCCATGGCTACACCTTC.

This clonotype came up a few times. V gene TRBV5-1 combines with J gene TRBJ2-3, with 8 bases matching TRBD1. The CDR3 is made up of 14 amino acids. From germline, CDR1 is SGHRS and CDR2 YFSETQ. V shed 2 bases and J 8 bases; nucleotides not matched to a gene: 7. CDR3: CASSFGQGIGTQYF. The CDR3 region has the DNA TGCGCCAGCAGCTTCGGACAGGGAATAGGTACGCAGTATTTT.

The rearrangement uses TRBV7-9 and TRBJ2-5, with a possible D match to TRBD1 (6 bases). Germline V CDR1 and CDR2: SEHNR, FQNEAQ (reference sequence). This CDR3 is 14 amino acids long. V was shortened by 5 bases and J by 5 bases, with 15 bases between the two germline ends. DNA of the CDR3: TGTGCCAGCAGCCATCAACAGGGATTGGAGACCCAGTACTTC. It codes for CASSHQQGLETQYF.

This clonotype was detected many times. The chain employs TRBV25-1 and TRBJ2-3; tentative D call: TRBD2 (6 bases). CDR1 and CDR2 (germline): MGHDK, SYGVNS. The CDR3 runs to 13 residues. The V end lost 7 bases, the J end lost 3 bases, and 11 bases lay between the germline ends. CDR3 region: CASTGVGTDTQYF. For the CDR3, the DNA is TGTGCCAGCACGGGAGTCGGAACAGATACGCAGTATTTT.

This chain connects TRBV20-1 to TRBJ1-1; TRBD1 matches 7 bases. The germline CDR1 and CDR2 sequences are DFQATT and SNEGSKA (reference sequence). The CDR3 is 15 amino acids. V shed 6 bases, J shed 3 bases, and the junction held 13 bases outside the gene matches. The CDR3 DNA sequence: TGCAGTGCGCCCAACAGGGGTCGGGTGTACACTGAAGCTTTCTTT. It yields the protein CSAPNRGRVYTEAFF.

In this sample, this clonotype turned up a few times. V and J are TRBV5-1 and TRBJ2-3; D not certain. CDR3 length: 14 amino acids. The V end lost 5 bases, the J end lost 4 bases, and 14 bases lay between the germline ends. Germline-derived CDR1 and CDR2 are SGHRS and YFSETQ. CDR3 sequence: CASRTEVAADTQYF. CDR3 in DNA: TGCGCCAGCAGAACGGAAGTAGCAGCAGATACGCAGTATTTT.